One and the same sample provided the 26 T cell receptor beta chains below, sequenced in a study of blood T cell repertoires in COVID-19. Only in-frame clones appear in the TCRdb table, and some are missing; sequencing was by immunoSEQ multiplex PCR. The repertoire holds tens of thousands of clones, with over 80% as singletons. Sequencing was carried out using peripheral blood. The source is a man in his 70s with acute or convalescent COVID-19.

The CDR3 sequence is CASSSGRRTDTQYF. In DNA, the CDR3 is TGTGCCAGCAGTAGCGGACGACGCACAGATACGCAGTATTTT. The V call is TRBV28, the J call TRBJ2-3, with D possibly being TRBD2 (5 bases). This CDR3 has 14 amino acids. CDR1 is MDHEN and CDR2 is SYDVKM in the germline V gene. Trimming shortened V by 5 bases and J by 1 base, and 10 bases separated the two germline ends.

This chain connects TRBV15 to TRBJ1-3; D unclear. V was pared by 0 bases and J by 4 bases, with 13 bases between. The CDR3 runs 16 residues. Germline V gene data show CDR1 as LNHNV and CDR2 as YYDKDF (reference sequence). CDR3 bases: TGTGCCACCAGCAGAGATCCCGGGGTGGCAGGAAACACCATATATTTT. It encodes CATSRDPGVAGNTIYF.

J is TRBJ2-7 and V is TRBV25-1, with 11 bases that match TRBD2. The CDR3 loop spans 15 amino acids. V shed 2 bases, J shed 0 bases, and the junction held 0 bases outside the gene matches. CDR1 and CDR2 from the germline V gene are MGHDK and SYGVNS. The CDR3 DNA is TGTGCCAGCAGTGAACTAGCGGGAGGCTCCTACGAGCAGTACTTC. This encodes CASSELAGGSYEQYF.

The chain couples TRBV14 to TRBJ1-3, with D uncertain. Germline CDR1 and CDR2: SGHDN and FVKESK. The V end lost 4 bases, the J end lost 4 bases, and 11 bases lay between the germline ends. This CDR3 has 14 amino acids. The CDR3 nucleotides are TGTGCCAGCAGCCGGGAGGGAAGAGGAAACACCATATATTTT. Its protein product is CASSREGRGNTIYF.

The chain has TRBV11-2 and TRBJ2-2; 8 bases agree with TRBD1. This CDR3 region has 16 residues. Germline CDR1 is SGHAT and CDR2 is FQNNGV. V was pared by 4 bases and J by 7 bases, with 11 bases of the junction left unmatched. The CDR3 here is CASSYDPSDRGGELFF. CDR3 coding DNA: TGTGCCAGCAGCTATGATCCTAGCGACAGGGGCGGGGAGCTGTTTTTT.

V gene TRBV27 combines with J gene TRBJ2-2; TRBD1 agrees at 7 bases. The CDR3 is 15 amino acids. The J segment lost 0 bases and the V segment lost 6 bases, leaving 4 bases of the junction unmatched. Germline-derived CDR1 and CDR2 are MNHEY and SMNVEV (reference sequence). This CDR3 is CASSRGYANTGELFF. The CDR3 region has the DNA TGTGCCAGCAGCAGGGGGTACGCGAACACCGGGGAGCTGTTTTTT.

The J gene is TRBJ1-3, the V gene TRBV28, with D possibly matching TRBD1 (5 bases). The length of the CDR3 is 15 residues. The germline CDR1 and CDR2 sequences are MDHEN and SYDVKM. V lost 5 bases to trimming and J lost 4 bases, with 15 bases between them. In DNA form, the CDR3 reads TGTGCCAGCAGTAGAGGAGGGGACGGAGGAAACACCATATATTTT. Translated, it gives CASSRGGDGGNTIYF.

The chain has TRBV6-2 or TRBV6-3 and TRBJ2-7; perhaps TRBD2 as D (6 bases). CDR1 and CDR2 from the germline V gene are MNHEY and SVGEGT. V was shortened by 2 bases and J by 0 bases, with 14 bases between the two germline ends. CDR3 length: 16 amino acids. The CDR3 is CASSYAGPSPSYEQYF. The DNA for the CDR3 is TGTGCCAGCAGTTACGCGGGACCGTCCCCCTCCTACGAGCAGTACTTC.

The J gene is TRBJ2-2, the V gene TRBV9; tentative D call: TRBD2 (6 bases). Trimming cost V 0 bases and J 2 bases, with 8 bases left between them. The CDR3 runs to 15 residues. Germline-derived CDR1 and CDR2 are SGDLS and YYNGEE. CDR3 residues: CASSVATSNTGELFF. Written as DNA, the CDR3 is TGTGCCAGCAGCGTAGCTACTAGCAACACCGGGGAGCTGTTTTTT.

For the CDR3, the DNA is TGCGCCAGCAGCCCGGGGACTAGCGGGGAAGGAGATACGCAGTATTTT. This translates into CASSPGTSGEGDTQYF. This chain joins TRBV5-1 and TRBJ2-3; 13 bases align to TRBD2. J lost 5 bases, V lost 4 bases, and 7 bases had no gene match. The CDR3 contains 16 residues. Germline CDR1 is SGHRS and CDR2 is YFSETQ. The full variable domain, its missing parts supplied by reference TRBV5-1 and TRBJ2-3, is KAGVTQTPRYLIKTRGQQVTLSCSPISGHRSVSWYQQTPGQGLQFLFEYFSETQRNKGNFPGRFSGRQFSNSRSEMNVSTLELGDSALYLCASSPGTSGEGDTQYFGPGTRLTVL.

This chain uses TRBV18 with TRBJ2-5; 12 bases are a match to TRBD2. The CDR3 spans 16 residues. Per the germline V gene, CDR1 is KGHSH and CDR2 is LQKENI. V gave up 3 bases and J gave up 5 bases; unmatched junction bases: 7. Here the CDR3 reads CASSPSGLAGGETQYF. DNA for the CDR3: TGTGCCAGCTCACCCTCGGGACTAGCGGGCGGGGAGACCCAGTACTTC.

The CDR3: CASSWMGQYNEQFF. CDR3 sequence (DNA): TGCGCCAGCAGCTGGATGGGACAGTACAATGAGCAGTTCTTC. V usage is TRBV5-1 and J usage is TRBJ2-1; TRBD1 aligns across 7 bases. After removal of 3 bases from V and 4 bases from J, the junction contained 4 bases not matched to a gene. The CDR3 has 14 residues. The germline CDR1 and CDR2 sequences are SGHRS and YFSETQ.

This chain links TRBV5-4 with TRBJ2-7, with 10 bases fitting TRBD1. V lost 0 bases, J lost 4 bases, and 7 bases stayed unmatched. CDR1 and CDR2 (germline): SGHNT, YYREEE (reference sequence). CDR3 length: 16 residues. CDR3: CASSLGGTGARYEQYF. CDR3 nucleotide sequence: TGTGCCAGCAGCTTGGGGGGGACAGGGGCGCGGTACGAGCAGTACTTC.

The chain couples TRBV6-5 to TRBJ2-7; possible D gene TRBD1, 5 bases. The CDR3 consists of 14 residues. Germline V CDR1 and CDR2: MNHEY, SVGAGI. Trimming removed 5 bases from V and 7 bases from J, with 18 bases in between. The CDR3 loop is CASSLLRDLGEQYF. CDR3 coding DNA: TGTGCCAGCAGTCTCCTCAGGGATTTAGGAGAGCAGTACTTC.

J is TRBJ2-5 and V is TRBV11-3; D is possibly TRBD2 (5 bases). Looked up from germline, CDR1 is SGHNT and CDR2 is YENEEA. CDR3 length: 15 amino acids. With 5 bases removed from V and 1 base from J, the gap between germline ends came to 14 bases. CDR3 sequence reads: CASSRGLFSQETQYF. The CDR3 DNA is TGTGCCAGCAGCCGTGGACTTTTCAGCCAAGAGACCCAGTACTTC.

This clone was seen a few times. Here the CDR3 DNA reads TGTGCCAGCAGTCTGACAGGGGCTGATACGCAGTATTTT. Translating gives CASSLTGADTQYF. V is TRBV7-9 and J is TRBJ2-3, with 8 bases lining up with TRBD1. V lost 6 bases and J lost 6; bases outside the gene matches: 5. Germline V gene sequence: CDR1 SEHNR, CDR2 FQNEAQ (reference sequence). The CDR3 covers 13 residues.

This clone appeared once. The chain joins TRBV6-5 to TRBJ1-1, with 9 bases identical to TRBD1. CDR3 length equals 13 residues. CDR1 is MNHEY, CDR2 SVGAGI, per germline. V lost 6 bases to trimming and J lost 3 bases; unmatched junction nucleotides: 2. The CDR3 protein is CASSGQGHTEAFF. The CDR3 coding sequence is TGTGCCAGCAGCGGACAGGGGCACACTGAAGCTTTCTTT.

V usage is TRBV5-1 and J usage is TRBJ1-1; D perhaps matches TRBD1 (5 bases). Deletions cut 2 bases from V and 6 bases from J, with 14 bases between. Germline V gene lookup returns CDR1 SGHRS and CDR2 YFSETQ. This CDR3 contains 14 residues. CDR3 DNA: TGCGCCAGCAGCTTTGACAGCCCAGTCCCTGAAGCTTTCTTT. Amino acids: CASSFDSPVPEAFF.

V is TRBV19 and J is TRBJ1-1; D is unclear. CDR1 is LNHDA and CDR2 is SQIVND in the germline V gene (reference sequence). With 6 bases removed from V and 1 base from J, the gap between germline ends came to 9 bases. The CDR3 loop spans 13 amino acids. The CDR3 reads CASRFLPNTEAFF. The CDR3 DNA follows: TGTGCCAGTAGGTTCCTCCCGAACACTGAAGCTTTCTTT.

V usage is TRBV18 and J usage is TRBJ1-1, with D possibly TRBD1 on 6 matching bases. Germline CDR1 is KGHSH and CDR2 is LQKENI. Between the trimmed V and J ends, which lost 7 bases and 0 bases, there was a span of 24 bases. The CDR3 loop spans 18 amino acids. CDR3: CASFFRQVTEGVNTEAFF. The DNA of the CDR3 is TGTGCCAGCTTCTTTCGACAGGTTACAGAGGGGGTGAACACTGAAGCTTTCTTT. Together with reference TRBV18 and TRBJ1-1, the CDR3 gives the full variable domain: NAGVMQNPRHLVRRRGQEARLRCSPMKGHSHVYWYRQLPEEGLKFMVYLQKENIIDESGMPKERFSAEFPKEGPSILRIQQVVRGDSAAYFCASFFRQVTEGVNTEAFFGQGTRLTVV.

This chain joins TRBV6-6 and TRBJ2-2; the match to TRBD1 covers 8 bases. The CDR3 spans 15 residues. The V gene's germline CDR1 is MNHNY and CDR2 SVGAGI (reference sequence). The ends lost 7 bases at V and 7 bases at J; junction bases unmatched: 11. The CDR3 reads CASIRAGGLGGELFF. For the CDR3, the DNA is TGTGCCAGCATCCGCGCAGGGGGCTTAGGCGGGGAGCTGTTTTTT.

This clone was seen just once. The genes are TRBV7-2 and TRBJ2-5; D is undetermined. With 2 bases removed from V and 5 bases from J, the gap between germline ends came to 15 bases. The CDR3 spans 15 residues. Germline V lookup: CDR1 SGHTA, CDR2 FQGNSA. As DNA, the CDR3 is TGTGCCAGCAGCTTACAAAGGCCGCGGATCGAGACCCAGTACTTC. It translates to CASSLQRPRIETQYF.

J is TRBJ1-6 and V is TRBV7-9; no firm D call. Trimming left V 2 bases short and J 0 bases short, with 5 bases between. The germline V gene has CDR1 SEHNR and CDR2 FQNEAQ (reference sequence). The CDR3 consists of 15 residues. In DNA form, the CDR3 reads TGTGCCAGCAGCTTAACGAGCTCCTATAATTCACCCCTCCACTTT. It translates to CASSLTSSYNSPLHF.

The chain carries TRBV6-5 and TRBJ1-5, with a tentative D call TRBD1 (5 bases). The CDR3 sequence is 13 residues long. Germline CDR1 MNHEY, CDR2 SVGAGI. Between the trimmed V and J ends, which lost 7 bases and 6 bases, there was a span of 13 bases. CDR3 loop: CASTTQGGQPQHF. The CDR3 DNA is TGTGCCAGCACCACCCAGGGCGGTCAGCCCCAGCATTTT.

This clone has a handful of counts. As DNA, the CDR3 is TGCGCCAGCAGCCTAGGGACAGCGGATTCACCCCTCCACTTT. It translates to CASSLGTADSPLHF. This chain joins TRBV5-1 and TRBJ1-6; TRBD1 aligns across 7 bases. V shed 4 bases, J shed 8 bases, and the junction held 6 bases outside the gene matches. This CDR3 has 14 amino acids. The germline V gene has CDR1 SGHRS and CDR2 YFSETQ.

This clone was seen only a few times. V usage is TRBV6-5 and J usage is TRBJ1-5; D not certain. The CDR3 covers 13 residues. Germline assignment: CDR1 MNHEY and CDR2 SVGAGI. The V end lost 6 bases, the J end lost 2 bases, and 8 bases lay between the germline ends. The CDR3 protein is CASSPRGNQPQHF. CDR3 nucleotides: TGTGCCAGCAGCCCCCGGGGCAATCAGCCCCAGCATTTT.